This T cell receptor beta chain was recorded in a study of cytomegalovirus exposure and HLA in healthy donors. About the study: According to later analysis, the same platform produced the 120 or so validation and under 700 first-cohort repertoires. Study results and limitations: TCR clusters originating in the first cohort tended to co-occur in the 120 validation repertoires, according to a later analysis. Cytomegalovirus-associated status was assigned to 150 to 200 TCR beta chains.

The ends lost 4 bases at V and 5 bases at J; junction bases unmatched: 3. The CDR3 is made up of 13 amino acids. Germline loops: CDR1 SGHAT, CDR2 FQNNGV. Produced via immunoSEQ multiplex PCR; TCRdb's table is partial and in-frame only. This sample has 230,000 or so clones, with 88% found just once. In the case of this clone: Its antigen is still unknown.

The rearrangement links TRBV11-2 to TRBJ1-1, with 8 bases aligning to TRBD1. The sequenced sample was PBMCs. The origin of this receptor is a young woman in good health and CMV-seronegative. CDR3 in DNA: TGTGCCAGCAGCTCACAGGGGGGGACTGAAGCTTTCTTT. Translating it yields CASSSQGGTEAFF.